This T cell receptor beta chain is drawn from a study of T cell responses to AZD1222 COVID-19 vaccine. CDR1 is SGHRS, CDR2 YFSETQ, per germline. CDR3 length equals 16 residues. V dropped 4 bases and J dropped 3; count of bases not matched to a gene: 8. Repertoires were generated with immunoSEQ multiplex PCR, while TCRdb's copy carries only in-frame clones and drops some. Among about 170,000 clones, over 85% were seen once, and the ten largest hold 1.6%. The source is an adult in good health. This material consisted of peripheral blood, taken on day 0 of AZD1222 vaccination. The rearrangement uses TRBV5-1 and TRBJ2-1, with TRBD2 identical over 9 bases. This CDR3 is CASSPAGGLGYNEQFF. In DNA form, the CDR3 reads TGCGCCAGCAGCCCGGCGGGGGGGCTGGGCTACAATGAGCAGTTCTTC.